This TCR beta chain was recorded in a study of cytomegalovirus exposure and HLA in healthy donors. Study-level points and caveats: An analysis was carried out at a later point. It showed that HLA-associated TCR beta chains were more clonally expanded than equally common non-associated chains.

Trimming pared 5 bases from V and 7 bases from J, leaving 19 bases between. The CDR3 is 15 amino acids. The germline V gene encodes CDR1 SGHRS and CDR2 YFSETQ. PCR involved 60 Vbeta and 13 Jbeta primers. Using immunoSEQ multiplex PCR, the repertoire was profiled, and TCRdb retains in-frame clones only, with some absent. Of over 85,000 clones in the sample, around 81% were seen once. This clone was recorded many times. The antigen is unknown. Sequenced material: PBMCs. This sequence joins TRBV5-1 and TRBJ1-5; D is possibly TRBD1 (6 bases). The source is a man aged 30 to 45 in good health and CMV-seronegative. CDR3 nucleotides: TGCGCCAGCAGTTATACCGGGACACCAGGACAGCCCCAGCATTTT. This gives the protein CASSYTGTPGQPQHF.